The rows below give T cell receptor beta chains drawn from one sample of a study of cytomegalovirus exposure and HLA in healthy donors. Assay: immunoSEQ multiplex PCR; the TCRdb copy retains only in-frame clones and omits some. The sample has 160,000 or so clones, 70% to 80% seen once; the top ten hold about 1.3%. The sequenced sample consisted of PBMCs. These receptor sequences come from a young man in good health and CMV-seronegative. The conserved cysteine and the conserved F or W are not part of the CDR3 here.

12	TRBV9	ASSVEGLENIQY
12	TRBV18	ASSSTGGTYEQY
11	TRBV2	ASRARVNTEAF
14	TRBV7-9	ASSFPGVQGADTQY
13	TRBV9	ASSVGNLAGYEQY
13	TRBV4-3	ASSQGGGRTGELF
14	TRBV14	ASSLLPGRGSEKLF
13	TRBV11-2	ASRKAQGAPTFKY
14	TRBV13	ASSLGTPGANYGYT
11	TRBV21-1	ASSWHAGNTIY
11	TRBV18	ASSLGGREKLF
13	TRBV5-1	ASSLAQGLPYEQY
15	TRBV5-1	ASSLGLAGKYQETQY
15	TRBV4-1	ASSQVGSNYRTDTQY
12	TRBV27	ASSLSPSSYEQY
11	TRBV30	AWSVQDNQPQH
8	TRBV7-9	GSGVYEQF
15	TRBV28	ASSSVTGASGANVLT
13	TRBV5-1	ASSLSPDSNYEQY
10	TRBV10-1	ASSPGGYEQY
10	TRBV2	ATTQGEATIY
12	TRBV30	AWSVQQSSYEQY
11	TRBV9	ASSASRIPEAF
10	TRBV29-1	SVDRGSYGYT
12	TRBV19	ASSVQGAPGEQY
14	TRBV11-3	ASSVGRGGLSNEQF
14	TRBV10-1	ASSDARKSSYNEQF
11	TRBV28	ASSPRVNYGYT
14	TRBV27	ASSPHRGYAKNIQY
10	TRBV11-2	ASSLAGNGYT
11	TRBV27	ASAGSSYNEQF
11	TRBV2	ASKETESYEQY
14	TRBV10-2	ASSESTSGSINTQY
11	TRBV10-3	AGNRGGGNTIY
13	TRBV9	ASSPTGQTNYGYT
14	TRBV11-2	ASSLRREVSESTQY
13	TRBV28	ASTPWLEVSYEQY
14	TRBV5-1	ASSLGPGFSTGELF
11	TRBV27	ASSPTRGHEQY
13	TRBV9	ASSAAAAGAYEQY
14	TRBV30	AWSPRGAGTLGGYT
16	TRBV4-3	ASSQLSRTESPNEKLF
13	TRBV6-5	ASSSPPSGTSEQY
13	TRBV4-3	ASSQDDSHNEKLF
10	TRBV18	ASSPPRGEQY
11	TRBV2	ASIRDFQETQY
14	TRBV11-2	ASSPGLAGDRYEQY
14	TRBV5-1	ASSPGGSGGYNEQF
12	TRBV4-3	ASSQDLSSVEQY
12	TRBV7-9	ASSPGLSSYEQY
20	TRBV12-5	ASGLVGESVGTSGRSSYEQY
12	TRBV10-3	AISDVSKNTEAF
12	TRBV30	AKSGTTPGYIQY
13	TRBV7-2	ASSLEGVSGNTIY